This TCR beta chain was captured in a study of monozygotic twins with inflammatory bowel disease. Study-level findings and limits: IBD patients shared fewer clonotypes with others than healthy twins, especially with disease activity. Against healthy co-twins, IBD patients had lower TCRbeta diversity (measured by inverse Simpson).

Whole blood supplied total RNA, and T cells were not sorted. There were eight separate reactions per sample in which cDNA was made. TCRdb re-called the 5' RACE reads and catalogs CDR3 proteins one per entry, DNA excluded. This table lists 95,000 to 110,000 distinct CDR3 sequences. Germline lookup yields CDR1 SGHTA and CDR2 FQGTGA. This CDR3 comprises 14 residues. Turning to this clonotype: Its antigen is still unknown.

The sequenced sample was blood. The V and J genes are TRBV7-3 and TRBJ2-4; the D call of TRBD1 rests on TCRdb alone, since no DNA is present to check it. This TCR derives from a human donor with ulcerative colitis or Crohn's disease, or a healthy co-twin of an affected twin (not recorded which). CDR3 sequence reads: CASSSTGGENMQYF.